The T cell receptor beta chain under discussion was sequenced for a study of cytomegalovirus exposure and HLA in healthy donors. To note about this clone: The junction and the germline gene differ at one end; a read error may be behind it.

The CDR3 is 15 residues long. Per the germline V gene, CDR1 is SEHNR and CDR2 is FQNEAQ (reference sequence). PCR used 60 Vbeta primers and 13 Jbeta primers. As processed by the authors: A later analysis counted 65 million to 95 million unique TCR beta chains, some 11 million shared. Profiled with immunoSEQ multiplex PCR; TCRdb holds only in-frame clones, not every one. V and J calls and clone size are given by that table; D and trimming were obtained from the DNA. Among about 120,000 clones listed, 50% to 80% were seen once. The sequence came from a woman aged 40 to 50 in good health and CMV-seropositive. Sequences were obtained from PBMCs. The chain couples TRBV7-9 to TRBJ1-1; 7 bases fit TRBD1. As DNA, the CDR3 is TGTTCCAGCAGACCTCCGACAGGGTACGACATACAAGCTTTCTTT. It translates to CSSRPPTGYDIQAFF. Variable domain in full (rest from reference TRBV7-9 and TRBJ1-1): DTGVSQNPRHKITKRGQNVTFRCDPISEHNRLYWYRQTLGQGPEFLTYFQNEAQLEKSRLLSDRFSAERPKGSFSTLEIQRTEQGDSAMYLCSSRPPTGYDIQAFFGQGTRLTVV.